These 25 T cell receptor beta chains share one sample of origin, sequenced in a study of blood T cell dynamics during melanoma immunotherapy. Sequencing was performed with immunoSEQ multiplex PCR; in TCRdb, only in-frame clones are kept and a portion is missing. The sample consists of about 13,000 clones, about nine tenths of them appearing once. The time point here: pre-treatment baseline. The sequencing here drew on blood, taken from a patient treated with checkpoint blockade. Receptors were obtained from a human donor with melanoma.

This clone showed up just once. This sequence joins TRBV7-6 and TRBJ2-5; 8 bases are a match to TRBD2. With the DNA end fitting TRBJ2-7 better, the J assignment may be wrong. CDR1 is SGHVS and CDR2 is FNYEAQ in the germline V gene. This CDR3 spans 16 amino acids. Written as DNA, the CDR3 is TGTGCCAGCAGCCCCCCGGGGGGGGGCCCAACCTACGAGCAGTACTTC. Amino acid sequence: CASSPPGGGPTYEQYF.

This sequence joins TRBV19 and TRBJ2-3, with TRBD1 identical over 7 bases. After removal of 6 bases from V and 7 bases from J, the junction contained 10 bases not matched to a gene. The germline V gene encodes CDR1 LNHDA and CDR2 SQIVND (reference sequence). This CDR3 contains 14 residues. The CDR3 bases are TGTGCCAGTAGGACTGACAGGGTTGGGAATACGCAGTATTTT. Its protein is CASRTDRVGNTQYF.

V usage is TRBV7-2 and J usage is TRBJ1-2; possible D gene TRBD1, 5 bases. CDR1 and CDR2 (germline): SGHTA, FQGNSA. The CDR3 length is 14 residues. V was shortened by 5 bases and J by 0 bases, with 10 bases between the two germline ends. CDR3 sequence (DNA): TGTGCCAGCAGCGTAGGGACGGCTAACTATGGCTACACCTTC. This sequence encodes CASSVGTANYGYTF. The whole variable domain, filled in from reference TRBV7-2 and TRBJ1-2, reads GAGVSQSPSNKVTEKGKDVELRCDPISGHTALYWYRQSLGQGLEFLIYFQGNSAPDKSGLPSDRFSAERTGGSVSTLTIQRTQQEDSAVYLCASSVGTANYGYTFGSGTRLTVV.

This chain connects TRBV18 to TRBJ2-1; D ambiguous. Trimming took 3 bases from V and 6 from J, leaving 3 bases between them. CDR3 length: 11 residues. The germline V gene encodes CDR1 KGHSH and CDR2 LQKENI. DNA of the CDR3: TGTGCCAGCTCACCGAGCAATGAGCAGTTCTTC. Its protein product is CASSPSNEQFF.

The gene calls are TRBV4-3 and TRBJ2-6, with D possibly TRBD2 on 5 matching bases. CDR3 length equals 14 residues. V lost 4 bases and J 3 bases, leaving 7 bases between the germline ends. Germline CDR1 and CDR2: LGHNA and YSLEER. CDR3 nucleotides: TGCGCCAGCAGCCCGGGAAGTGGGGCCAACGTCCTGACTTTC. It translates to CASSPGSGANVLTF.

The gene calls are TRBV28 and TRBJ2-5; D remains ambiguous. The germline V and J ends were trimmed by 4 bases and 2 bases, with 14 bases remaining between them. The CDR3 extends over 15 amino acids. CDR1 is MDHEN and CDR2 is SYDVKM in the germline V gene. The CDR3 DNA follows: TGTGCCAGCAGTTCGGCCGGAGCCCAACAAGAGACCCAGTACTTC. Protein sequence: CASSSAGAQQETQYF.

The chain links TRBV28 to TRBJ2-7, with D maybe TRBD1 (6 bases). This CDR3 contains 13 residues. Germline loops: CDR1 MDHEN, CDR2 SYDVKM. V dropped 7 bases and J dropped 2 bases, with 12 bases sitting between them. This CDR3 reads CASTYRVPYEQYF. CDR3 DNA sequence: TGTGCCAGCACATACAGGGTACCCTACGAGCAGTACTTC.

CDR3 sequence reads: CASSYRGALSYEQYF. CDR3 in DNA: TGTGCCAGCAGTTACAGGGGAGCCCTCTCCTACGAGCAGTACTTC. This chain connects TRBV28 to TRBJ2-7, with 7 positions matching TRBD1. Germline CDR1 is MDHEN and CDR2 is SYDVKM. V shed 4 bases and J 0 bases; nucleotides not matched to a gene: 6. The CDR3 sequence is 15 residues long.

This chain links TRBV9 with TRBJ2-5; TRBD2 aligns across 10 bases. The J call is in doubt because the DNA end fits TRBJ2-7 better. Per the germline V gene, CDR1 is SGDLS and CDR2 is YYNGEE. The CDR3 spans 15 residues. CDR3 loop: CASSVGGLASYEQYF. The CDR3 nucleotides are TGTGCCAGCAGCGTAGGGGGACTAGCGAGTTACGAGCAGTACTTC.

This clone showed up just once. The chain has TRBV6-4 and TRBJ2-1; TRBD2 matches at 12 bases. Germline lookup yields CDR1 MRHNA and CDR2 SNTAGT. Unmatched junction bases numbered 5, after V lost 2 bases and J lost 9 bases. This CDR3 spans 15 amino acids. The CDR3 bases are TGTGCCAGCAGTGACAGGGGACTAGCGGGTACTGAGCAGTTCTTC. Translated, it gives CASSDRGLAGTEQFF.

The rearrangement uses TRBV2 and TRBJ2-7, with D possibly matching TRBD1 (7 bases). Germline CDR1 and CDR2: SNHLY and FYNNEI. Trimming pared 1 base from V and 6 bases from J, leaving 25 bases between. This CDR3 comprises 18 residues. CDR3 coding DNA: TGTGCCAGCAGTGAAGGTGGTGGCAGGGGGAGGATTTCGGGCGAGCAGTACTTC. Residues: CASSEGGGRGRISGEQYF.

The chain carries TRBV19 and TRBJ1-1; possible D gene TRBD1, 6 bases. This CDR3 is built from 16 residues. The V end was cut by 7 bases, the J end by 1 base, with 19 bases between. Per the germline V gene, CDR1 is LNHDA and CDR2 is SQIVND (reference sequence). The CDR3 DNA reads TGTGCCAGTAAAGACCCTCGGGGGGCTCGGAACACTGAAGCTTTCTTT. This codes for CASKDPRGARNTEAFF. Looking up the rest from reference TRBV19 and TRBJ1-1 gives the full variable domain: DGGITQSPKYLFRKEGQNVTLSCEQNLNHDAMYWYRQDPGQGLRLIYYSQIVNDFQKGDIAEGYSVSREKKESFPLTVTSAQKNPTAFYLCASKDPRGARNTEAFFGQGTRLTVV.

The chain uses TRBV7-9 and TRBJ1-2; D unclear. Trimming removed 5 bases at V and 0 bases at J, with 10 bases between. Germline-derived CDR1 and CDR2 are SEHNR and FQNEAQ (reference sequence). The CDR3 extends over 14 amino acids. The CDR3 spells CASSPGDSNYGYTF. As DNA, the CDR3 is TGTGCCAGCAGCCCTGGGGATTCTAACTATGGCTACACCTTC. Based on the CDR3 plus reference TRBV7-9 and TRBJ1-2, the full variable domain is DTGVSQNPRHKITKRGQNVTFRCDPISEHNRLYWYRQTLGQGPEFLTYFQNEAQLEKSRLLSDRFSAERPKGSFSTLEIQRTEQGDSAMYLCASSPGDSNYGYTFGSGTRLTVV.

This clone was observed once. The rearrangement joins TRBV4-3 to TRBJ1-3; TRBD1 agrees at 8 bases. J lost 2 bases, V lost 0 bases, and 0 bases had no gene match. The CDR3 length is 15 residues. Germline-derived CDR1 and CDR2 are LGHNA and YSLEER. This CDR3 reads CASSQDRGPGNTIYF. The CDR3 DNA reads TGCGCCAGCAGCCAAGACAGGGGGCCTGGAAACACCATATATTTT.

The V call is TRBV6-6, the J call TRBJ2-4, with no clear D. Germline V CDR1 and CDR2: MNHNY, SVGAGI (reference sequence). V was trimmed by 0 bases and J by 2 bases, leaving 11 bases between them. There are 16 residues in the CDR3. The CDR3 nucleotides are TGTGCCAGCAGTTACTCGGGTTACGGGTCCAAAAACATTCAGTACTTC. It yields the protein CASSYSGYGSKNIQYF.

The V and J genes are TRBV19 and TRBJ1-5; 10 bases map to TRBD1. The CDR3 has 15 residues. Germline V gene lookup returns CDR1 LNHDA and CDR2 SQIVND (reference sequence). J gave up 0 bases and V 10 bases, and 6 bases lay outside the gene matches. CDR3 nucleotides: TGTGCCACCCGGGACAGGGGATATAGCAATCAGCCCCAGCATTTT. It yields the protein CATRDRGYSNQPQHF.

The table lists this clone with a few counts. The J gene is TRBJ2-7, the V gene TRBV5-4, with D uncertain. The CDR3 is 14 residues long. Germline values: CDR1 SGHNT, CDR2 YYREEE (reference sequence). The germline V and J ends were trimmed by 2 bases and 4 bases, with 13 bases remaining between them. In DNA form, the CDR3 reads TGTGCCAGCAGCTTCGGGCAGAGAGCTTACGAGCAGTACTTC. Protein: CASSFGQRAYEQYF.

The chain recombines TRBV7-7 with TRBJ2-1, with 8 bases that match TRBD1. This CDR3 contains 14 residues. Unmatched junction bases numbered 5, after V lost 1 base and J lost 9 bases. CDR1 is SSHAT, CDR2 FNYEAQ, per germline (reference sequence). The CDR3 reads CASSLGTGLSEQFF. The CDR3 coding sequence is TGTGCCAGCAGCTTAGGGACAGGGTTGTCTGAGCAGTTCTTC.

The V gene is TRBV5-5, the J gene TRBJ2-3, with D possibly TRBD2 on 5 matching bases. V lost 4 bases to trimming and J lost 1 base, with 16 bases between them. This CDR3 contains 16 residues. Germline V gene lookup returns CDR1 SGHKS and CDR2 YYEKEE (reference sequence). The CDR3 loop reads CASSRGLPPGTDTQYF. Written as DNA, the CDR3 is TGTGCCAGCAGCAGAGGACTTCCCCCGGGCACAGATACGCAGTATTTT.

The chain couples TRBV2 to TRBJ2-7, with D possibly called TRBD1 or TRBD2 (5 bases each). Trimming took off 1 base at V and 2 bases at J, with 15 bases between the two ends. From germline, CDR1 is SNHLY and CDR2 FYNNEI. The CDR3 sequence is 16 residues long. In nucleotides, the CDR3 is TGTGCCAGCAGTGAAGGGTTTTGGGGGACGGCCTACGAGCAGTACTTC. Translated: CASSEGFWGTAYEQYF.

The CDR3 sequence: CASSPGGRPYEQYF. The CDR3 DNA sequence: TGTGCCAGCAGCCCCGGCGGACGGCCCTACGAGCAGTACTTC. The rearrangement joins TRBV5-4 to TRBJ2-7; D gene uncertain. Per germline, CDR1 SGHNT and CDR2 YYREEE (reference sequence). Between the trimmed V and J ends, which lost 4 bases and 2 bases, there was a span of 13 bases. The CDR3 consists of 14 residues.

The chain is built from TRBV18 and TRBJ1-5; D gene unclear. The CDR3 runs 13 residues. The V end lost 3 bases, the J end lost 5 bases, and 8 bases lay between the germline ends. The V gene's germline CDR1 is KGHSH and CDR2 LQKENI. As DNA, the CDR3 is TGTGCCAGCTCACCGTCTAGGGATCAGCCCCAGCATTTT. Its translation: CASSPSRDQPQHF.

The chain joins TRBV29-1 to TRBJ1-1; a possible D gene is TRBD1 (6 bases). Germline CDR1 reads SQVTM; CDR2 reads ANQGSEA. The CDR3 has 14 amino acids. V lost 7 bases and J 4 bases, leaving 19 bases between the germline ends. The CDR3 region is CSAKDSPQSTEAFF. The CDR3, as DNA: TGCAGCGCGAAGGACAGCCCTCAGAGCACTGAAGCTTTCTTT.

The chain has TRBV19 and TRBJ2-5; D is possibly TRBD2 (5 bases). Germline V gives CDR1 LNHDA, CDR2 SQIVND (reference sequence). The CDR3 covers 15 residues. V was shortened by 3 bases and J by 5 bases, with 16 bases between the two germline ends. Written as DNA, the CDR3 is TGTGCCAGTAGTATCCCGGAGAGGGTCGGGGAGACCCAGTACTTC. This translates into CASSIPERVGETQYF.

This sequence joins TRBV5-1 and TRBJ2-6; TRBD1 aligns across 7 bases. Germline V CDR1 and CDR2: SGHRS, YFSETQ. The CDR3 extends over 15 amino acids. The ends lost 9 bases at V and 0 bases at J; junction bases unmatched: 6. CDR3 sequence reads: CATHRGSSGANVLTF. The CDR3 coding sequence is TGCGCCACCCACAGGGGAAGCTCTGGGGCCAACGTCCTGACTTTC.